The T cell receptor (beta chain) described here comes from a study of T cell responses to AZD1222 COVID-19 vaccine. On this clone itself: The target antigen is unknown.

Study-level findings and limits: Researchers report vaccine-associated CD4 TCRs spanning spike, with dominance at 160-218 and 743-854. Regions left unmutated in variants are reportedly the target of nearly half of spike-specific TCRs. Clonal diversity was possibly underestimated, and the donors were mostly white British, with more females.

Between the trimmed V and J ends, which lost 0 bases and 0 bases, there was a span of 14 bases. This CDR3 has 17 amino acids. Germline CDR1 SNHLY, CDR2 FYNNEI. Libraries were prepared by immunoSEQ multiplex PCR; TCRdb keeps only in-frame clonotypes and omits some of them. The table has fewer than 130,000 clones, around 94% seen once; the top ten hold 2% to 2.5%. The sequencing here drew on peripheral blood, taken on day 0 of AZD1222 vaccination. The receptor was isolated from an adult in good health. This rearrangement joins TRBV2 to TRBJ1-2, with D possibly matching TRBD1 (5 bases). The CDR3 is CASSEARTWEANYGYTF. In DNA, the CDR3 is TGTGCCAGCAGTGAAGCGCGGACATGGGAGGCTAACTATGGCTACACCTTC.